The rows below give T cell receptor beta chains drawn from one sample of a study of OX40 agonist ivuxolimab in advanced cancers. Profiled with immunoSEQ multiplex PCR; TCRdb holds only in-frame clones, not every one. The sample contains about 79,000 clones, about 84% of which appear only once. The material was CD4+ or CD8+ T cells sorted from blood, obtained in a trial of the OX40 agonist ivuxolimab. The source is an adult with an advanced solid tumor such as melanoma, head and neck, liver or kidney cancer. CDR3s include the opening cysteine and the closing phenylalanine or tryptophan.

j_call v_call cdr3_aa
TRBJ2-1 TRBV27 CASSLGQGARDEQFF
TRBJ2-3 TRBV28 CASSLYALAGVTDTQYF
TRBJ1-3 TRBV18 CASSPVESGNTIYF
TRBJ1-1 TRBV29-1 CSVVGGLNTEAFF
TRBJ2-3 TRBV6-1 CAGGVRGTDTQYF
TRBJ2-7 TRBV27 CASRKGTSGSLAYEQYF
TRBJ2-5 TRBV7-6 CASSLKRVVGGRLETQYF
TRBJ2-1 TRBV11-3 CASSLTSEGEEFF
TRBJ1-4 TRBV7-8 CASSHTGTGINEKLFF
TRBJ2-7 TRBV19 CASSRLAGTYEQYF
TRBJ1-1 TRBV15 CATSRDVTGPNTEAFF
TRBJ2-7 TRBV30 CALFRTSGTYEQYF
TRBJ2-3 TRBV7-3 CASSIAGGTSSDTQYF
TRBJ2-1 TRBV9 CASSVDPAGWSEQFF
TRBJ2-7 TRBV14 CASSWGYDRVNEQYF
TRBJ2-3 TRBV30 CAWTSGNTDTQYF
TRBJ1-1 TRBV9 CASSTSGYGDTEAFF
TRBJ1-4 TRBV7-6 CASSGSTTLNEKLFF
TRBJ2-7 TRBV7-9 CASMRAGSYEQYF
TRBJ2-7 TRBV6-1 CASGDRGNYEQYF
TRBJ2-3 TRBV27 CASSFLVAGDTQYF
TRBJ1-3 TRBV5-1 CASSLGAGASSGNTIYF
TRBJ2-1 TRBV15 CATSRKMGGDSHNEQFF
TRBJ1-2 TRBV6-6 CASTRGNRPYTF
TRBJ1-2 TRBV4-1 CASSQEGHGYTF
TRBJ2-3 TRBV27 CASSPSTDTQYF